This T cell receptor beta chain emerged from a study of CD8 T cells in Susac syndrome. Whole-study context: When their blood was taken, patients with Susac syndrome were therapy-naive, taking corticosteroids, or taking intravenous immunoglobulin alone.

Reverse transcription of 0.5 to 1 ug RNA was performed with random hexamers. TCR beta CDR3 was amplified by immunoSEQ multiplex PCR. This amplification extended across 54 Vbeta and 13 Jbeta segments. One entry per CDR3 protein results from TCRdb running MiXCR on the immunoSEQ multiplex PCR reads. The sample has about 140,000 distinct CDR3 sequences, around 93% seen once; the top ten hold more than 0.14%. Recently defined diagnostic criteria for definite or probable disease were fulfilled by Susac syndrome patients. The CD8+ and CD4+ T cells were negatively isolated, with the TEMRA cells enriched by FACS. Trimming removed 2 bases at V and 1 base at J, with 3 bases between. In germline, CDR1 is SGDLS, CDR2 YYNGEE. The CDR3 runs to 12 residues.

This clonotype was obtained from a human donor with Susac syndrome. The V and J genes are TRBV9 and TRBJ2-5; no clear D gene. The sequenced sample consisted of CD4+ T cells from PBMCs. The CDR3 DNA reads TGTGCCAGCAGCGTCAGCCAAGAGACCCAGTACTTC. Translating it yields CASSVSQETQYF.